This T cell receptor (beta chain) was captured by sequencing in a study of identical twins. CDR1 SGHTA and CDR2 FQGNSA come from the germline V gene. Trimming cost V 5 bases and J 3 bases; bases outside gene matches: 9. CDR3 length equals 15 residues. This clonotype has at least ten counts. A universal primer site arose from template switching, and cDNA bore unique molecular identifiers. One entry per CDR3 protein, called by TCRdb with MiXCR from the 5' RACE reads. The sample contains approximately 260,000 distinct CDR3 sequences, about 14% of which appear only once. The specimen sequenced was memory (CD45RO+) T cells sorted from blood. The chain is built from TRBV7-2 and TRBJ2-7; 8 nucleotides align to TRBD1. The receptor's source is a woman under 30 in good health. The CDR3 is CASSAFPGQDYEQYF. Written as DNA, the CDR3 is TGTGCCAGCAGCGCTTTCCCGGGACAGGACTACGAGCAGTACTTC.